This is a list of T cell receptor beta chains from one sample in a study of T cell responses to AZD1222 COVID-19 vaccine. The table came from immunoSEQ multiplex PCR; TCRdb's copy has only in-frame clones and leaves some out. The table includes more than 150,000 clones, more than 90% detected once. The material was peripheral blood, obtained 28 days after the second AZD1222 dose. These receptors came from an adult who received the AZD1222 COVID-19 vaccine. Both conserved end residues are part of each CDR3. A D gene is named only where the DNA matches it firmly. The size entry is marked missing in some rows and otherwise reads once, few, many or a size class.

J,V,length,size,D,DNA,CDR3
TRBJ2-7,TRBV5-4,14,NA,TRBD1,TGTGCCAGCGGGGGGCGGGACAGGAGCTACGAGCAGTACTTC,CASGGRDRSYEQYF
TRBJ1-5,TRBV27,15,NA,NA,TGTGCCAGCAGTCCCAGGACAGCTAGCAATCAGCCCCAGCATTTT,CASSPRTASNQPQHF
TRBJ2-1,TRBV7-3,15,NA,TRBD2,TGTGCCAGCAGCTTAAACGGGAGGGCCAATAATGAGCAGTTCTTC,CASSLNGRANNEQFF
TRBJ1-3,TRBV30,15,NA,TRBD1,TGTGCCTGGAGCCCGGGACAGGTCTCTGGAAACACCATATATTTT,CAWSPGQVSGNTIYF
TRBJ2-7,TRBV27,14,NA,TRBD2,TGTGCCAGCAGTCCGGGGACTAGCTTTCACGAGCAGTACTTC,CASSPGTSFHEQYF
TRBJ2-1,TRBV3-1/TRBV3-2,18,once,NA,TGTGCCAGCAGCCAAGTAGCGAAGGGGTTGACGTCCTACAATGAGCAGTTCTTC,CASSQVAKGLTSYNEQFF
TRBJ1-2,TRBV5-4,15,NA,TRBD1,TGTGCCAGCAGCTTGAGAACAGGGGGCGGGTATGGCTACACCTTC,CASSLRTGGGYGYTF
TRBJ2-1,TRBV18,13,once,NA,TGTGCCAGCTCACCCCATAGCCGTGAAGAGCAGTTCTTC,CASSPHSREEQFF
TRBJ2-5,TRBV7-9,15,NA,NA,TGTGCCAGCAGCTCGCCCGGGACCCCGAAGGCGGCCCAGTACTTC,CASSSPGTPKAAQYF
TRBJ2-2,TRBV3-1/TRBV3-2,14,NA,NA,TGTGCCAGTAAGGGGTCCCCGTTGAGCGGGGAGCTGTTTTTT,CASKGSPLSGELFF
TRBJ1-5,TRBV3-1/TRBV3-2,15,once,NA,TGTGCCAGCAGCCAATCTTTTGGGGGTAATCAGCCCCAGCATTTT,CASSQSFGGNQPQHF
TRBJ1-5,TRBV5-1,16,NA,TRBD1,TGCGCCAGCAGCAGGGGGACAGGGGCTGGCAATCAGCCCCAGCATTTT,CASSRGTGAGNQPQHF
TRBJ2-1,TRBV4-1,20,NA,TRBD2,TGCGCCAGCAGCCAAGAAAGGGGACTAGCGGGGGGGCCCTCCTACAATGAGCAGTTCTTC,CASSQERGLAGGPSYNEQFF
TRBJ2-2,TRBV19,16,few,TRBD1,TGTGCCAGTAGACTCACGGGACAGCACTACACCGGGGAGCTGTTTTTT,CASRLTGQHYTGELFF
TRBJ2-3,TRBV7-3,15,NA,TRBD2,TGTGCCAGCAGCCGGACTAGCGGGTCGGCAGGGGCGCAGTATTTT,CASSRTSGSAGAQYF
TRBJ2-7,TRBV9,14,NA,NA,TGTGCCAGCAGCGTCTCCATGTTAGGTTACGAGCAGTACTTC,CASSVSMLGYEQYF
TRBJ2-4,TRBV28,15,NA,NA,TGTGCCAGCAGTTTCTCTCCCTCGGGTGTGGAGGGGCGGTACTTC,CASSFSPSGVEGRYF
TRBJ1-1,TRBV13,15,NA,NA,TGTGCCAGCAGCAGAAAGACAGGAGGGGACACTGAAGCTTTCTTT,CASSRKTGGDTEAFF
TRBJ1-1,TRBV10-1,14,NA,NA,TGCGCCAGCAGTGAGTTCAGGGGCGACACTGAAGCTTTCTTT,CASSEFRGDTEAFF
TRBJ1-1,TRBV7-9,13,NA,NA,TGTGCCAGCAGCTTAGTAGGAGGCGGAGTAGCTTTCTTT,CASSLVGGGVAFF
TRBJ2-3,TRBV5-5,17,once,NA,TGTGCCAGCAGCTTGGGGGGGTCTAGTTACCCCCCAGATACGCAGTATTTT,CASSLGGSSYPPDTQYF
TRBJ2-5,TRBV12-3/TRBV12-4,13,NA,NA,TGTGCCAGCAGTTGGGGGCGCCAAGAGACCCAGTACTTC,CASSWGRQETQYF
TRBJ2-2,TRBV5-1,12,NA,NA,TGCGCCAGCAGCTACAACACCGGGGAGCTGTTTTTT,CASSYNTGELFF
TRBJ2-2,TRBV1,16,NA,NA,TGCACCAGCAGCCCCGGACTAGCGGGAGACACCGGGGAGCTGTTTTTT,CTSSPGLAGDTGELFF
TRBJ1-1,TRBV2,12,once,NA,TGTGCCAGCAGTGAAACGGACACTGAAGCTTTCTTT,CASSETDTEAFF
TRBJ2-5,TRBV2,14,NA,TRBD1,TGTGCCACCGAAGGCTCGGGACAGGCCGGGACCCAGTACTTC,CATEGSGQAGTQYF
TRBJ2-7,TRBV3-1/TRBV3-2,13,once,NA,TGTGCCAGCAGCCTCAGGGGGGCCGGGGGGCAGTACTTC,CASSLRGAGGQYF
TRBJ2-2,TRBV4-1,18,NA,TRBD2,TGCGCCAGCAGCCAAGGGGGGCTAGCGGGGGTGGGCACCGGGGAGCTGTTTTTT,CASSQGGLAGVGTGELFF
TRBJ1-6,TRBV6-5,14,NA,NA,TGTGCCAGCAGCTTCAATGTGGGGAATTCACCCCTCCACTTT,CASSFNVGNSPLHF
TRBJ2-1,TRBV28,15,NA,TRBD2,TGTGCCAGTTGGGCCCTTGGCGGGAGAGACAATGAGCAGTTCTTC,CASWALGGRDNEQFF
TRBJ1-1,TRBV13,13,NA,NA,TGTGCCAGCACTGCCCGGGGGGCCACTGAAGCTTTCTTT,CASTARGATEAFF